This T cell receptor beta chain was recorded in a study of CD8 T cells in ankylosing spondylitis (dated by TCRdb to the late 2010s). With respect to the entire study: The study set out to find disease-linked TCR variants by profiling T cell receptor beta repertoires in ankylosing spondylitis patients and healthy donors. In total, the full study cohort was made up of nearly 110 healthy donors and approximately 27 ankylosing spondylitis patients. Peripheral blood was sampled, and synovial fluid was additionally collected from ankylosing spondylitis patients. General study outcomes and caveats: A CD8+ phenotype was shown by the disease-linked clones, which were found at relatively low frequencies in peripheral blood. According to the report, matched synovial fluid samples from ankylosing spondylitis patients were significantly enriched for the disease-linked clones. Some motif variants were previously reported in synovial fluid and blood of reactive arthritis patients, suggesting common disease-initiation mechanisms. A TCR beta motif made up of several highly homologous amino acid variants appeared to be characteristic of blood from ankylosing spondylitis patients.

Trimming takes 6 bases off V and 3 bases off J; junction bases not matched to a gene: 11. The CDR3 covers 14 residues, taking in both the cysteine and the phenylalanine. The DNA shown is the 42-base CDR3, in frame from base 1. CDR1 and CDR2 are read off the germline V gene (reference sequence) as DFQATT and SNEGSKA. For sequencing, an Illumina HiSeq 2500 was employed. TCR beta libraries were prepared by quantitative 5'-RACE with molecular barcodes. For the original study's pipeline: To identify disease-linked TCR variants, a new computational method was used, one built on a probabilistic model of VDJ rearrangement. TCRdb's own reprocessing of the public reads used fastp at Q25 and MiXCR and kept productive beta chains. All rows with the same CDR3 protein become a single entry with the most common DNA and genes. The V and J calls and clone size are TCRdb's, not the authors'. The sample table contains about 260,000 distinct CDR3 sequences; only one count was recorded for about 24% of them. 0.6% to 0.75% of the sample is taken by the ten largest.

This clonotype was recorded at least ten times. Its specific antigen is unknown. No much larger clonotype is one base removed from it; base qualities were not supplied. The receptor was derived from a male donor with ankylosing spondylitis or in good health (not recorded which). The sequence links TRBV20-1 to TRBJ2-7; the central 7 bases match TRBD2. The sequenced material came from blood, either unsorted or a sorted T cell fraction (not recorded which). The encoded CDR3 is CSAVVGGEGYEQYF. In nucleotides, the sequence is TGCAGTGCAGTCGTGGGAGGGGAAGGCTACGAGCAGTACTTC.